Following are 32 T cell receptor beta chains from one sample sequenced in a study of T cells after posttransplantation cyclophosphamide. A marrow graft followed busulfan-fludarabine conditioning, with cyclophosphamide on days +3 and +4. Produced via immunoSEQ multiplex PCR; TCRdb's table is partial and in-frame only. The sample includes 9,500 to 14,000 clones, 75% to 95% of them seen just once. The sequencing here drew on PBMCs, taken after allogeneic stem cell transplant with posttransplant cyclophosphamide. All receptors derive from a female patient aged 25-39 years who received an allogeneic stem cell transplant from an unrelated donor, was CMV-positive, and had no GVHD. Part of the T cells may come from the graft donor.

The chain has TRBV5-1 and TRBJ2-7; 9 nucleotides match TRBD1. The CDR3 has 16 residues. The germline gives CDR1 SGHRS, CDR2 YFSETQ. Losses at the gene ends were 4 bases for V and 4 bases for J; bases not matched to a gene: 12. The CDR3 sequence is CASSGGYRDRAYEQYF. DNA for the CDR3: TGCGCCAGCAGCGGAGGGTACCGGGACAGGGCTTACGAGCAGTACTTC.

The genes are TRBV9 and TRBJ2-3; TRBD2 matches at 9 bases. Trimming removed 7 bases from V and 2 bases from J; junction bases left unmatched: 8. Germline lookup yields CDR1 SGDLS and CDR2 YYNGEE. This CDR3 has 15 residues. CDR3 protein: CASGHSSGATDTQYF. The CDR3 DNA is TGTGCCAGCGGGCACTCTAGCGGGGCCACAGATACGCAGTATTTT. The full variable domain, in which reference TRBV9 and TRBJ2-3 provide the parts outside the CDR3, is DSGVTQTPKHLITATGQRVTLRCSPRSGDLSVYWYQQSLDQGLQFLIQYYNGEERAKGNILERFSAQQFPDLHSELNLSSLELGDSALYFCASGHSSGATDTQYFGPGTRLTVL.

The CDR3: CASSVAGRSYEQYF. The CDR3 DNA follows: TGTGCCAGCAGTGTCGCAGGGCGCTCCTACGAGCAGTACTTC. The chain recombines TRBV6-5 with TRBJ2-7, with D possibly matching TRBD1 (5 bases). V was cut by 5 bases and J by 0 bases, with 11 bases left in between. CDR1 and CDR2 from the germline V gene are MNHEY and SVGAGI. CDR3 length: 14 residues.

This clone has just one count. The chain is built from TRBV18 and TRBJ2-5; 7 positions agree with TRBD1. CDR1 is KGHSH and CDR2 is LQKENI in the germline V gene. V dropped 2 bases and J dropped 0; count of bases not matched to a gene: 6. This CDR3 spans 16 amino acids. The DNA for the CDR3 is TGTGCCAGCTCACCATTAAGGGGGCCGTACCAAGAGACCCAGTACTTC. Translation: CASSPLRGPYQETQYF.

The gene calls are TRBV5-5 and TRBJ2-4; 11 bases match TRBD2. The CDR3 is 18 residues long. V shed 4 bases, J shed 1 base, and the junction held 10 bases outside the gene matches. The germline CDR1 and CDR2 sequences are SGHKS and YYEKEE (reference sequence). Written as DNA, the CDR3 is TGTGCCAGCAGCATGGGGGGAGGACTAGCGGGCGCCAAAAACATTCAGTACTTC. This gives the protein CASSMGGGLAGAKNIQYF.

The rearrangement uses TRBV7-3 and TRBJ1-1; TRBD1 aligns across 7 bases. This CDR3 region has 15 residues. V gave up 4 bases and J gave up 1 base; unmatched junction bases: 6. Per the germline V gene, CDR1 is SGHTA and CDR2 is FQGTGA. CDR3: CASSSTGAANTEAFF. Written as DNA, the CDR3 is TGTGCCAGCAGCTCCACAGGGGCGGCGAACACTGAAGCTTTCTTT.

The V call is TRBV18, the J call TRBJ2-3; D might be TRBD2 (6 bases). From germline, CDR1 is KGHSH and CDR2 LQKENI. Between the trimmed V and J ends, which lost 3 bases and 2 bases, there was a span of 15 bases. CDR3 length equals 16 residues. The CDR3 spells CASSPKLGGYTDTQYF. The CDR3 DNA is TGTGCCAGCTCACCCAAGCTCGGGGGTTACACAGATACGCAGTATTTT.

In nucleotides, the CDR3 is TGCGCCAGCAGAGAAATGACTAGCTCCTACGAGCAGTACTTC. It yields the protein CASREMTSSYEQYF. The chain links TRBV5-1 to TRBJ2-7; TRBD2 is a possible D gene (6 bases). The CDR3 is 14 amino acids. V was cut by 5 bases and J by 0 bases, with 12 bases left in between. CDR1 SGHRS and CDR2 YFSETQ come from the germline V gene.

This chain connects TRBV28 to TRBJ2-1; 9 nucleotides line up with TRBD2. CDR1 and CDR2 from the germline V gene are MDHEN and SYDVKM. V was pared by 2 bases and J by 6 bases, with 5 bases of the junction left unmatched. This CDR3 contains 15 residues. The DNA of the CDR3 is TGTGCCAGCAGTTTAGCGGGAGGGCAAAGCAATGAGCAGTTCTTC. This encodes CASSLAGGQSNEQFF.

The V call is TRBV7-9, the J call TRBJ2-1, with D unresolved. The CDR3 consists of 13 residues. V was cut by 5 bases and J by 13 bases, with 18 bases left in between. The germline V gene has CDR1 SEHNR and CDR2 FQNEAQ (reference sequence). CDR3 sequence (DNA): TGTGCCAGCAGCCTGGGCCCCCAGAAAATTCAGTTCTTC. Protein sequence: CASSLGPQKIQFF. Looking up the rest from reference TRBV7-9 and TRBJ2-1 gives the full variable domain: DTGVSQNPRHKITKRGQNVTFRCDPISEHNRLYWYRQTLGQGPEFLTYFQNEAQLEKSRLLSDRFSAERPKGSFSTLEIQRTEQGDSAMYLCASSLGPQKIQFFGPGTRLTVL.

A single count supports this clone. This chain uses TRBV5-1 with TRBJ2-7; 8 positions agree with TRBD2. Germline V CDR1 and CDR2: SGHRS, YFSETQ. The CDR3 contains 17 residues. V trimming: 4 bases; J trimming: 2 bases; junction bases outside the gene matches: 14. CDR3 nucleotides: TGCGCCAGCAGCCCCGCTGCGGCGGGAGGCCTACCCTACGAGCAGTACTTC. Its protein product is CASSPAAAGGLPYEQYF.

This chain connects TRBV28 to TRBJ2-7, with 8 bases identical to TRBD1. V was pared by 6 bases and J by 1 base, with 8 bases of the junction left unmatched. This CDR3 region has 15 residues. Germline lookup yields CDR1 MDHEN and CDR2 SYDVKM. DNA of the CDR3: TGTGCCAGCAGACCCGGGACAGGTGGATCCTACGAGCAGTACTTC. This translates into CASRPGTGGSYEQYF.

The V gene is TRBV11-2, the J gene TRBJ1-2, with a possible D match to TRBD1 (5 bases). The V end lost 5 bases, the J end lost 8 bases, and 24 bases lay between the germline ends. The CDR3 runs to 16 residues. Germline CDR1 reads SGHAT; CDR2 reads FQNNGV. CDR3 protein: CASSPGLSPSEGGYTF. As DNA, the CDR3 is TGTGCCAGCAGCCCAGGGCTGTCCCCATCGGAGGGAGGCTACACCTTC.

V gene TRBV15 combines with J gene TRBJ1-2; unclear D gene. The germline V gene has CDR1 LNHNV and CDR2 YYDKDF (reference sequence). Trimming left V 1 base short and J 4 bases short, with 7 bases between. The CDR3 loop spans 13 amino acids. The CDR3 reads CATSRVGSYGYTF. DNA for the CDR3: TGTGCCACCAGCAGAGTTGGCAGCTATGGCTACACCTTC.

The chain couples TRBV30 to TRBJ1-2; 7 bases fit TRBD1. Trimming at V came to 5 bases and at J to 2 bases, leaving 8 bases not matched to a gene. Per germline, CDR1 GTSNPN and CDR2 SVGIG (reference sequence). This CDR3 is 14 amino acids long. CDR3 coding DNA: TGTGCCTGGGGCTCAGGGGGGATCAACTATGGCTACACCTTC. Amino acids: CAWGSGGINYGYTF.

In this sample, this clone turned up a few times. The chain employs TRBV6-1 and TRBJ1-1; no reliable D call. CDR3 size: 15 residues. The germline gives CDR1 MNHNS, CDR2 SASEGT. V gave up 3 bases and J gave up 8 bases, with 19 bases separating them. This chain's CDR3 is CASSDGGLLSEEAFF. CDR3 nucleotide sequence: TGTGCCAGCAGTGACGGAGGACTACTGAGTGAAGAAGCTTTCTTT.

This clone counts as medium-sized (0.01 to 0.1%). The chain has TRBV9 and TRBJ1-4, with a weak D call TRBD1 (5 bases). V gave up 3 bases and J gave up 8 bases, with 17 bases separating them. The CDR3 sequence is 15 residues long. Looked up from germline, CDR1 is SGDLS and CDR2 is YYNGEE. CDR3 sequence (DNA): TGTGCCAGCAGCGCGGACACCTTCAAAGGAGAAAAACTGTTTTTT. Protein: CASSADTFKGEKLFF.

The chain joins TRBV28 to TRBJ2-7; tentatively, D is TRBD1 (5 bases). The V and J ends lost 6 bases and 3 bases respectively, with 15 bases between them. The germline V gene has CDR1 MDHEN and CDR2 SYDVKM. This CDR3 has 14 amino acids. The CDR3 reads CASSRQPVVYEQYF. In DNA, the CDR3 is TGTGCCAGCAGCCGACAGCCAGTCGTCTACGAGCAGTACTTC.

This clone appeared once. J is TRBJ2-7 and V is TRBV4-2; D is perhaps TRBD1 (6 bases). Germline CDR1 LGHNA, CDR2 YNFKEQ. This CDR3 region has 15 residues. V lost 2 bases and J 6 bases, leaving 17 bases between the germline ends. The CDR3 nucleotides are TGTGCCAGCAGCCAAAACCCGGGCCCCAGGGGCGAGCAGTACTTC. This gives the protein CASSQNPGPRGEQYF.

The chain uses TRBV27 and TRBJ2-1, with 13 bases that match TRBD2. This CDR3 is built from 15 residues. With V trimmed by 2 bases and J by 5 bases, 0 bases remained unmatched. CDR1 is MNHEY, CDR2 SMNVEV, per germline (reference sequence). CDR3 nucleotides: TGTGCCAGCAGTTTAGGGACTAGCGGGAACAATGAGCAGTTCTTC. Translation gives CASSLGTSGNNEQFF.

This rearrangement joins TRBV7-9 to TRBJ1-4; D is unresolved. The CDR3 length is 14 residues. The germline V gene has CDR1 SEHNR and CDR2 FQNEAQ (reference sequence). The ends were cut back, 1 base at V and 8 bases at J, with 11 bases in the middle. This CDR3 reads CASSLVGGREKLFF. The CDR3 DNA reads TGTGCCAGCAGCTTAGTCGGCGGGAGGGAAAAACTGTTTTTT.

V and J are TRBV6-6 and TRBJ1-5; TRBD1 is a possible D gene (5 bases). The CDR3 runs 13 residues. Germline assignment: CDR1 MNHNY and CDR2 SVGAGI (reference sequence). Trimming pared 4 bases from V and 2 bases from J, leaving 6 bases between. CDR3 bases: TGTGCCAGCAGTTGGGGGGGCAATCAGCCCCAGCATTTT. Its protein is CASSWGGNQPQHF.

V gene TRBV10-1 combines with J gene TRBJ2-1; TRBD1 aligns across 7 bases. With 1 base clipped from V and 4 bases from J, the junction kept 7 bases outside the gene matches. Per the germline V gene, CDR1 is WNHNN and CDR2 is SYGVQD (reference sequence). The CDR3 loop spans 16 amino acids. CDR3 amino acids: CASSEFRTGRYNEQFF. In DNA form, the CDR3 reads TGCGCCAGCAGTGAGTTCAGGACAGGCCGTTACAATGAGCAGTTCTTC.

The V gene is TRBV6-1, the J gene TRBJ1-2; the D is unclear. The CDR3 has 13 amino acids. The V end was cut by 2 bases, the J end by 8 bases, with 12 bases between. CDR1 and CDR2 (germline): MNHNS, SASEGT. CDR3 bases: TGTGCCAGCAGTGAACGAGAAGTTTGGGGCTACACCTTC. As protein: CASSEREVWGYTF.

This sequence joins TRBV10-3 and TRBJ2-5; 7 bases match TRBD2. With the DNA end fitting TRBJ2-7 better, the J assignment may be wrong. Germline V CDR1 and CDR2: ENHRY, SYGVKD. The CDR3 loop spans 14 amino acids. The CDR3 sequence: CAISPGLYAYEQYF. The DNA for the CDR3 is TGTGCCATCAGTCCGGGACTATACGCCTACGAGCAGTACTTC.

This clone was picked up one time. The V gene is TRBV2, the J gene TRBJ2-3; 9 nucleotides align to TRBD1. V was pared by 6 bases and J by 5 bases, with 6 bases of the junction left unmatched. The CDR3 contains 14 residues. The germline V gene encodes CDR1 SNHLY and CDR2 FYNNEI. The CDR3 is CASSNDRGIDTQYF. The CDR3 region has the DNA TGTGCCAGCAGCAACGACAGGGGGATAGATACGCAGTATTTT.

Only one count was recorded for this clone. The rearrangement links TRBV9 to TRBJ1-5; D is perhaps TRBD1 (6 bases). The ends were cut back, 1 base at V and 6 bases at J, with 14 bases in the middle. This CDR3 is 15 amino acids long. In germline, CDR1 is SGDLS, CDR2 YYNGEE. This chain's CDR3 is CASSVNDGGLQPQHF. For the CDR3, the DNA is TGTGCCAGCAGCGTAAATGACGGGGGGCTTCAGCCCCAGCATTTT.

This clone was counted once. The rearrangement joins TRBV6-6 to TRBJ2-4; TRBD2 matches 10 bases. The CDR3 consists of 15 residues. Germline-derived CDR1 and CDR2 are MNHNY and SVGAGI (reference sequence). J gave up 5 bases and V 2 bases, and 3 bases lay outside the gene matches. The CDR3 DNA follows: TGTGCCAGCAGTTACGGCGGGACTAGCGAAAACATTCAGTACTTC. Translating it yields CASSYGGTSENIQYF.

The chain combines TRBV28 with TRBJ2-1, with TRBD2 as a possible D gene (6 bases). V lost 2 bases and J lost 10, with 12 bases in between. Germline CDR1 is MDHEN and CDR2 is SYDVKM. The CDR3 sequence is 13 residues long. As DNA, the CDR3 is TGTGCCAGCAGTTTAGGGCGGCGGGGAGAGCAGTTCTTC. Translating gives CASSLGRRGEQFF.

V and J are TRBV5-1 and TRBJ2-2; 8 nucleotides line up with TRBD2. The CDR3 is 17 amino acids. V lost 1 base to trimming and J lost 4 bases; unmatched junction nucleotides: 9. From germline, CDR1 is SGHRS and CDR2 YFSETQ. The DNA for the CDR3 is TGCGCCAGCAGCTTGCGGCTAGCGGGCTTTGGCACCGGGGAGCTGTTTTTT. This codes for CASSLRLAGFGTGELFF.

The CDR3 DNA sequence: TGTGCCTGGAGTGTAACCCGCCGGACAGGGAAAAATGGCTACACCTTC. This sequence encodes CAWSVTRRTGKNGYTF. This sequence joins TRBV30 and TRBJ1-2; 8 bases agree with TRBD1. The length of the CDR3 is 16 residues. The ends lost 0 bases at V and 6 bases at J; junction bases unmatched: 12. Germline V lookup: CDR1 GTSNPN, CDR2 SVGIG (reference sequence).

The chain joins TRBV18 to TRBJ1-1; D gene unclear. The V gene lost 4 bases and the J gene lost 0 bases, with 21 bases spanning the gap. Germline-derived CDR1 and CDR2 are KGHSH and LQKENI. The length of the CDR3 is 18 residues. The CDR3 here is CASSLTTIPGGMNTEAFF. CDR3 coding DNA: TGTGCCAGCTCACTGACTACTATTCCTGGCGGTATGAACACTGAAGCTTTCTTT. The entire variable domain, with the rest obtained from reference TRBV18 and TRBJ1-1, is as follows: NAGVMQNPRHLVRRRGQEARLRCSPMKGHSHVYWYRQLPEEGLKFMVYLQKENIIDESGMPKERFSAEFPKEGPSILRIQQVVRGDSAAYFCASSLTTIPGGMNTEAFFGQGTRLTVV.